The TCR beta chain under discussion was sequenced for a study of vaccination and CD4 T cells after COVID-19. Study outcomes and limitations: Post-infection sampling omitted early timepoints and covered relatively few convalescent patients.

As for treatment: approximately 9-day PBMC culture with coronavirus spike peptide pools or control peptides (ViraFEST assay). Before the COVID-19 pandemic (2011-2018), CD4+ T cells were obtained from the unexposed donor. Expansion of antigen-specific T cells with peptide pools by ViraFEST preceded sequencing of TCRs. The Oncomine TCR Beta short-read assay sequenced DNA from cultured CD4+ T cells. One entry per CDR3 protein, called by TCRdb with MiXCR from the PCR reads. The sample contains 8,500 to 10,000 distinct CDR3 sequences, approximately 57% of which appear only once. Trimming pared 4 bases from V and 4 bases from J, leaving 13 bases between. CDR3 length: 14 amino acids. CDR1 LNHDA and CDR2 SQIVND come from the germline V gene (reference sequence). With regard to this clonotype: As yet, its antigen is unknown.

This TCR was sampled from a human donor in good health. The source material was CD4+ T cells from blood, cultured in vitro. The J gene is TRBJ2-5, the V gene TRBV19, with a weak D call TRBD1 (6 bases). Here the CDR3 DNA reads TGTGCCAGTAGTAAAAAAAGGGGGAGAGAGACCCAGTACTTC. It codes for CASSKKRGRETQYF.